This T cell receptor beta chain was sequenced for a study of glioma-infiltrating T cells after dendritic cell vaccination (dated by TCRdb to about 2016). Some background on the complete study: A cohort of about 15 glioblastoma patients from Phase I and II dendritic cell vaccination trials was included, of whom 9 were newly diagnosed and 6 had recurrent disease. Between 2003 and 2012, the patients were given dendritic cell vaccination pulsed with autologous tumor lysate. The vaccine consisted of monocyte-derived dendritic cells cultured less than 9 days with IL-4 and GM-CSF, then pulsed overnight with autologous tumor lysate. Patients received three intradermal dendritic cell vaccine injections at biweekly intervals in the arm below the axilla. In glioblastoma patients vaccinated with dendritic cells, deep sequencing of TCR beta CDR3 regions served to measure the amount of tumor-infiltrating lymphocytes and to compare repertoires between tumor and blood. Survival after dendritic cell vaccination was correlated with TCR sequencing metrics, such as TIL content and the overlap between tumor and blood repertoires.

Worth noting for this clone: Its specific antigen is unknown. No base quality values were provided; no much bigger clone lies one nucleotide off.

The time point label corresponds to: after dendritic cell vaccination, including at tumor progression/relapse. To be selected, patients needed enough residual fresh-frozen tumor tissue and more than two years of available survival data. Molecular status otherwise varied across the glioblastoma patients, but none of them carried an isocitrate dehydrogenase mutation. PBMC were collected before vaccination, two weeks after the third vaccination, and at tumor progression if progression occurred. The Qiagen DNeasy Blood extraction Kit was used for extraction of genomic DNA. TCRB CDR3 regions were amplified from 2 ug genomic DNA, or all available DNA if less, using the immunoSEQ assay. For multiplex PCR, 60 forward primers for TCR V beta segments and 13 reverse primers for J beta segments were used. To estimate the number of reads per starting template, synthetic control templates were added to each sample at limiting dilution. Reads of 87 bp were generated by sequencing on the Illumina HiSeq System. The paper's processing steps were these. PCR and sequencing errors were removed by a nearest neighbor algorithm that merged closely related sequences. TCR overlap was measured as the percentage of unique tumor TCR beta sequences that were also present in the peripheral blood of the same patient. TCRdb provides this immuneACCESS table in a form limited to in-frame rearrangements. Some clones are lacking; in checked studies, under half of them reflect an unresolved V gene, and why the rest are absent is not known. The V and J calls and clone size are taken from that table; D and trimming were inferred from the DNA. Counted in this sample were about 87,000 clones; about four fifths of them appeared once. Jointly, the top ten make up roughly 6.8% of the sample.

General findings and caveats noted by the study authors: The cohort was small and heterogeneous, with few patients having full blood and tumor sets and even fewer initial-recurrent tumor pairs. No direct relationship between TCR clonality and survival was found, suggesting that a diverse polyclonal response may matter. After dendritic cell vaccination, a higher estimated pretreatment TIL content predicted longer time to progression and overall survival. The TCR overlap response model with three groups was called speculative and said to need prospective validation.

The germline V gene provides CDR1 SGHDT and CDR2 YYEEEE. V is reduced by 4 bases and J by 4 bases, leaving a spacing of 14 bases between them. Spanning cysteine to phenylalanine, the CDR3 consists of 15 amino acids. Kept here is only the CDR3 DNA, which spans 45 bases and is read in frame from base 1. The chain links TRBV5-6 with TRBJ2-2; TRBD1 could be the D gene, as 6 bases match. The clonotype was recovered from a human donor with glioblastoma. The input for sequencing was blood, taken after dendritic cell vaccination. The nucleotide sequence is given as TGTGCCAGCAGCAAACTCGGGACAACCACCGGGGAGCTGTTTTTT. It codes for CASSKLGTTTGELFF.